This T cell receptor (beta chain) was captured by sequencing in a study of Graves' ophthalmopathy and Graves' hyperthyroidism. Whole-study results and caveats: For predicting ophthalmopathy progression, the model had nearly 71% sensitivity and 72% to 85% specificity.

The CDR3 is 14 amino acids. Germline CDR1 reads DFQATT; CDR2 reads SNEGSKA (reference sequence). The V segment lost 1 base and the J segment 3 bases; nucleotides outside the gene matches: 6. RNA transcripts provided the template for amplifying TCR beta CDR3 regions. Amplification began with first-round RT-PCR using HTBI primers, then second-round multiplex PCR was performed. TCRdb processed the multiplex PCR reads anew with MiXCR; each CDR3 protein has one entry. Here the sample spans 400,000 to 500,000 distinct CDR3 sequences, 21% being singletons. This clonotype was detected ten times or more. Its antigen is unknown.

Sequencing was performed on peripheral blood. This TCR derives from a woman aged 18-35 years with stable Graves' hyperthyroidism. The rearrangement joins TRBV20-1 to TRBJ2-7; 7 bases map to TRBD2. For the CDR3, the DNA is TGCAGTGCTAGAGTGGTAGCGGGTTACTACGAGCAGTACTTC. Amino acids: CSARVVAGYYEQYF.